One T cell receptor (beta chain) is described in this entry. Antigen: not known. Each donor was nominally healthy when sampled (though unrecorded immune exposures were likely). Primers for the PCR totalled 60 Vbeta and 13 Jbeta. Generated by immunoSEQ multiplex PCR, the TCRdb table keeps only in-frame clones and is missing some. The sample holds 150,000 to 200,000 clones; less than 90% are singletons and the top ten take about 3.8%. The CDR3 has 18 residues. Per the germline V gene, CDR1 is SGHTA and CDR2 is FQGNSA. J was trimmed by 10 bases and V by 4 bases; bases with no gene match: 16. This specimen comes from a study of cytomegalovirus exposure and HLA in healthy donors. Whole-study findings and limits: An observed cluster of highly shared sequence variants was recorded as a likely sequencing artifact.

The rearrangement joins TRBV7-2 to TRBJ2-5, with TRBD2 matching 15 bases. This clonotype was obtained from a man aged 50 to 60 in good health and CMV-seropositive. Input material: PBMCs. The CDR3 loop is CASSYSSWTSGGAFDQYF. The CDR3, as DNA: TGTGCCAGCAGCTATAGTTCCTGGACTAGCGGGGGGGCCTTTGACCAGTACTTC.